Listed below are T cell receptor beta chains from one sample, sequenced in a study of shared clonotypes between healthy human individuals. Sequencing used immunoSEQ multiplex PCR; TCRdb keeps in-frame clones, though not all of them. The sample includes around 1,900,000 clones, approximately 92% of them seen just once. The sample taken for sequencing was naive CD8+ T cells from PBMCs. Receptors were obtained from a man aged 18 to 30 in good health. Some clones in this sample may be carry-over from other donors' samples. The CDR3 runs from the conserved cysteine through the conserved F or W. A row's size may be missing; if present it is once, few, many or a size class.

v_call	j_call	clone_size	cdr3_aa
TRBV7-6	TRBJ2-7	NA	CASSSDWGSGYEQYF
TRBV7-9	TRBJ1-1	once	CASSPKLQTNTEAFF
TRBV4-3	TRBJ2-7	NA	CASSPGGLYEQYF
TRBV4-1	TRBJ2-5	NA	CASSPTPPGAGAETQYF
TRBV7-7	TRBJ2-5	NA	CASSAGTVVRETQYF
TRBV4-1	TRBJ2-1	NA	CASSQEGLAGYNEQFF
TRBV15	TRBJ2-1	NA	CATLAGSSYNEQFF
TRBV6-5	TRBJ1-1	NA	CASSYVRNRVGTEAFF
TRBV2	TRBJ1-2	NA	CASSVKSRDRANYGYTF
TRBV30	TRBJ2-1	NA	CAWSLDTYNEQFF
TRBV7-6	TRBJ2-2	NA	CASSPPGGGPNTGELFF
TRBV7-9	TRBJ1-2	few	CASSLGGRYGYTF
TRBV27	TRBJ2-1	NA	CASSLNVAREGQFF
TRBV19	TRBJ1-5	NA	CASSIMEGNNQPQHF
TRBV29-1	TRBJ2-7	NA	CSVLGTGVYEQYF
TRBV6-5	TRBJ2-3	NA	CASSSRVSTDTQYF
TRBV23-1	TRBJ2-3	NA	CASSQSLRDRGKKSTDTQYF
TRBV5-6	TRBJ2-7	NA	CASSLGRGGYEQYF
TRBV28	TRBJ2-7	NA	CASSLAGDTYEQYF
TRBV11-2	TRBJ2-7	NA	CASTSPGGTYEQYF
TRBV5-4	TRBJ2-7	NA	CASSPDRRYEQYF
TRBV5-4	TRBJ1-4	once	CASSRTTGGDEKLFF
TRBV28	TRBJ2-1	NA	CASSPLAGVKNEQFF
TRBV13	TRBJ1-1	few	CASSLQIRGTEAFF
TRBV27	TRBJ1-1	NA	CASSFAATGSAFF
TRBV19	TRBJ2-2	NA	CASSFLGELFF
TRBV19	TRBJ2-3	NA	CASSTEQYTQYF
TRBV5-1	TRBJ2-7	NA	CASSLGQGFDYEQYF